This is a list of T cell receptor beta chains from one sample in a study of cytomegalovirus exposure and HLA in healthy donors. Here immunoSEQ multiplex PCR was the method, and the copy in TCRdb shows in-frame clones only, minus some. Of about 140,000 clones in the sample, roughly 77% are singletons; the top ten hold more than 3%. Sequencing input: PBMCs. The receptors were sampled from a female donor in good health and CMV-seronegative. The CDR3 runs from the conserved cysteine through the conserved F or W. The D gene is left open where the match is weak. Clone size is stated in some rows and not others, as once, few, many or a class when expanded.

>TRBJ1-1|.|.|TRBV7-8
TGTGCCAGCAGCTTAGTGTCGGTCCAGCGAGCTTTCTTT
CASSLVSVQRAFF
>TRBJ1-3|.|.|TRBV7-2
TGTGCCAGCACCCCGGTTGACAGCGCCGGAAACACCATATATTTT
CASTPVDSAGNTIYF
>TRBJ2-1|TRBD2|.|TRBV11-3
TGTGCCAGCAGCTTAGAAGGGACTAGCGGGAGATGGGGCCTCAATGAGCAGTTCTTC
CASSLEGTSGRWGLNEQFF
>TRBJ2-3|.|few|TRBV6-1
TGTGCCAGCAGAGAAACTGGGACAAGGACTAGCACAGATACGCAGTATTTT
CASRETGTRTSTDTQYF
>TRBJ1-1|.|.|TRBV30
TGTGCCTGGGCCTCATCACCCATCGGGGGGGTAACTGAAGCTTTCTTT
CAWASSPIGGVTEAFF
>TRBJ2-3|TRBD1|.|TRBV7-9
TGTGCCAGCAGCACATCAGGGGGCCGGGCAGATACGCAGTATTTT
CASSTSGGRADTQYF
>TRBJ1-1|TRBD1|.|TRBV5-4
TGTGCCAGCAGCCTTACTCGACAGGGAACTGAAGCTTTCTTT
CASSLTRQGTEAFF
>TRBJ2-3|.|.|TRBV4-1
TGCGCCAGCAGCCAACCCCCGGATACGCAGTATTTT
CASSQPPDTQYF
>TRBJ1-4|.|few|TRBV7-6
TGTGCCAGCAGCTTCAGGGGTATAGGTGAAAAACTGTTTTTT
CASSFRGIGEKLFF
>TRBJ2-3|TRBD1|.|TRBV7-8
TGTGCCAGCAGCTTAGATCGACAGGGGGAGCAGTATTTT
CASSLDRQGEQYF
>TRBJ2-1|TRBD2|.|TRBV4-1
TGCGCCAGCAGGCTAGCGGGACCCTACAATGAGCAGTTCTTC
CASRLAGPYNEQFF
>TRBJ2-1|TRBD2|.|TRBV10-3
TGTGCCATCAGACCTAGCGGGAGCTCCTACAATGAGCAGTTCTTC
CAIRPSGSSYNEQFF
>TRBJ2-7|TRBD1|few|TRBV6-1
TGTGCCAGCAGTGAAGCACAGGGGGCTACTAGGGAGCAGTACTTC
CASSEAQGATREQYF
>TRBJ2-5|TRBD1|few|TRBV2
TGTGCCAGCGGGCGCCGGACAGGGGGCCTGGAGACCCAGTACTTC
CASGRRTGGLETQYF
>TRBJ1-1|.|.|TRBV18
TGTGCCAGCTCACCACCGGCCGGGGGATACACTGAAGCTTTCTTT
CASSPPAGGYTEAFF
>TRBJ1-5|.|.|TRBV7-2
TGTGCCAGCAGCTCCGCAGGCCAGCCCCAGCATTTT
CASSSAGQPQHF
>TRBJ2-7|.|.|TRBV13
TGTGCCAGCAGCTTTACAGGCTACGAGCAGTACTTC
CASSFTGYEQYF
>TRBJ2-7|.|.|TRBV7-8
TGTGCCAGTCGGGGGAGGTTCTACTACGAGCAGTACTTC
CASRGRFYYEQYF
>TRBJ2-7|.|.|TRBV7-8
TGTGCCAGCAGCTACCTATCAGGCGAGCAGTACTTC
CASSYLSGEQYF
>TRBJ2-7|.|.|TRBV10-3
TGTGCCATCATGGACTCCCAAGGCTACGAGCAGTACTTC
CAIMDSQGYEQYF
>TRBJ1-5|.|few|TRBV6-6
TGTGCCAGCAGCACGGACAGCCACGAACAGCCCCAGCATTTT
CASSTDSHEQPQHF
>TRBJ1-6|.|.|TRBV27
TGTGCCACCAGTGACTTGGGGCGATACCTCCACTTT
CATSDLGRYLHF
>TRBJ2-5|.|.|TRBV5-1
TGCGCCAGCAGTTTACAGGGTTTCCAAGAGACCCAGTACTTC
CASSLQGFQETQYF
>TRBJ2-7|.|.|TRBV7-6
TGTGCCAGCAGTCAGGCAGGGTTCTACGAGCAGTACTTC
CASSQAGFYEQYF
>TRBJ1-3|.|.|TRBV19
TGTGCCAGTAGTAGGGGCCCTGAGAACACCATATATTTT
CASSRGPENTIYF
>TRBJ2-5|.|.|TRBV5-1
TGCGCCAGCAGCTCCTTAGCGGACCAAGAGACCCAGTACTTC
CASSSLADQETQYF
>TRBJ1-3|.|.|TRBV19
TGTGCCAGTAGTATGCAGGACACTGGAAACACCATATATTTT
CASSMQDTGNTIYF
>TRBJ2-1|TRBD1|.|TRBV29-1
TGCAGCGTTGAAGATTGGGGGACAGGGGGCAATGAGCAGTTCTTC
CSVEDWGTGGNEQFF
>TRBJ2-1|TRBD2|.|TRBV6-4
TGTGCCAGCAGTCGCGGACTAGCGGGAGGGCCAGACAATGAGCAGTTCTTC
CASSRGLAGGPDNEQFF
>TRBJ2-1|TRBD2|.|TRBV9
TGTGCCAGCAGCGCGAGCGGGAGGGCCTCGAATGAGCAGTTCTTC
CASSASGRASNEQFF
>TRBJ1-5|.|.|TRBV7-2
TGTGCCAGCAGCCCCCGGGGGGGGAAGGGCAATCAGCCCCAGCATTTT
CASSPRGGKGNQPQHF
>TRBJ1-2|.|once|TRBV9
TGTGCCAGCAGCTCAGGAGGAGCTAACTATGGCTACACCTTC
CASSSGGANYGYTF
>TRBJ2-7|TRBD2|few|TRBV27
TGTGCCAGCAGTCCACGGACTAGAAGGTCTTACGAGCAGTACTTC
CASSPRTRRSYEQYF
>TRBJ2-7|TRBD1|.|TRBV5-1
TGCGCCAGCAGCTCCGACAGGGATGGCTCCTACGAGCAGTACTTC
CASSSDRDGSYEQYF
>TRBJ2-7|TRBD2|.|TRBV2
TGTGCCAGCAACGTACTAGCGAGTTCCTACGAGCAGTACTTC
CASNVLASSYEQYF
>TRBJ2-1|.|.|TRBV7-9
TGTGCCAGCAAGAACTACTACAATGAGCAGTTCTTC
CASKNYYNEQFF
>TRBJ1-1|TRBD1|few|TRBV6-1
TGTGCCAGCCGCATGACAGGGAACTCGGAAGCTTTCTTT
CASRMTGNSEAFF
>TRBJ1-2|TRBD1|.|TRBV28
TGTGCCAGCAGTTCGATCTGGACAGGGGCTAGGGATGGCTACACCTTC
CASSSIWTGARDGYTF
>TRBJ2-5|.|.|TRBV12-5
TGTGCTAGTGGTCCTGGAGGACTTAGGGGGAATCAAGAGACCCAGTACTTC
CASGPGGLRGNQETQYF
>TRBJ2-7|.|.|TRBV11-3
TGTGCCAGCAGCTTCGTCGAGGGATACGAGCAGTACTTC
CASSFVEGYEQYF
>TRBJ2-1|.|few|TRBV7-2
TGTGCCAGCAGCTCCCGCAGGGGACAAAGCTCCTACAATGAGCAGTTCTTC
CASSSRRGQSSYNEQFF
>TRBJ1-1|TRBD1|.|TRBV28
TGTGCCAGCAGTCTCCTACAGGGGGCCGGTAACCCAGAAGCTTTCTTT
CASSLLQGAGNPEAFF